This T cell receptor beta chain emerged from a study of T cell responses to AZD1222 COVID-19 vaccine. Study background: Pooled together were second doses at about 4 or about 12 weeks.

Study-level points and caveats: Only after the peak T cell response were repertoires sampled.

Concerning this clone: Its antigen is still unknown.

Germline-derived CDR1 and CDR2 are ENHRY and SYGVKD. The CDR3 sequence is 18 residues long. The ends lost 6 bases at V and 3 bases at J; junction bases unmatched: 16. Assay used: immunoSEQ multiplex PCR; TCRdb lists only in-frame clones, some missing. The sample lists under 75,000 clones; roughly 84% were seen once. The receptor was derived from an adult in good health. The chain is built from TRBV10-3 and TRBJ1-1; TRBD1 matches at 10 bases. This sample comprised peripheral blood, obtained on day 0 of AZD1222 vaccination. In DNA form, the CDR3 reads TGTGCCATCAGCCCCGGCCTTGACAGGGGGCTCGAGTACACTGAAGCTTTCTTT. It is translated as CAISPGLDRGLEYTEAFF.